A single sample is the source of the 2 T cell receptor beta chains below, sequenced in a study of T-cell memory formation after mild COVID-19. A single record per CDR3 protein comes from TCRdb applying MiXCR to the 5' RACE reads. The sample has roughly 260,000 distinct CDR3 sequences; about 15% are singletons. Specimen: PBMCs or a T cell subset sorted from them (not recorded which). Receptor source: a man younger than 35 who had mild COVID-19 (a few samples of this study predate the infection). Cell type and time point are not known.

Many counts were recorded for this clonotype. V is TRBV24-1 and J is TRBJ1-2, with D possibly matching TRBD1 (5 bases). The germline V and J ends were trimmed by 4 bases and 4 bases, with 9 bases remaining between them. The CDR3 extends over 13 amino acids. Germline V gene lookup returns CDR1 KGHDR and CDR2 SFDVKD. The CDR3 DNA is TGTGCCACCAGTGACGGTACAGGCTATGGCTACACCTTC. Amino acid sequence: CATSDGTGYGYTF.

The chain combines TRBV10-3 with TRBJ1-6; 8 nucleotides agree with TRBD1. V gave up 2 bases and J gave up 8 bases; unmatched junction bases: 2. The CDR3 contains 14 residues. CDR1 is ENHRY and CDR2 is SYGVKD in the germline V gene. The CDR3 DNA follows: TGTGCCATCAGTGAGACAGGGGGGCATTCACCCCTCCACTTT. Translated: CAISETGGHSPLHF.